This T cell receptor beta chain was captured in a study of blood T cell repertoires in COVID-19. Study background: T cells, B-cell-depleted T cells, or PBMCs supplied cDNA or gDNA.

Trimming removed 4 bases from V and 1 base from J, with 19 bases in between. The CDR3 is 17 residues long. In germline, CDR1 is MGHDK, CDR2 SYGVNS. Per the original methods: Amplification of reference gene primers was used by the study to estimate nucleated cell counts. Sequencing was performed with immunoSEQ multiplex PCR; in TCRdb, only in-frame clones are kept and a portion is missing. V and J calls and clone size are copied from that table; D and trimming were computed from the DNA. The sample holds around 400,000 clones, approximately 89% seen once. Seattle participants joined during active infection and were tracked over time.

This clonotype originated in a woman aged 60-70 years with COVID-19, enrolled during active disease. The sequencing sample was made of peripheral blood. This chain connects TRBV25-1 to TRBJ1-1, with D perhaps matching TRBD1 (5 bases). CDR3 residues: CASSGDRKGRTNTEAFF. CDR3 sequence (DNA): TGTGCCAGCAGTGGCGACCGTAAGGGGCGGACGAACACTGAAGCTTTCTTT. Using reference TRBV25-1 and TRBJ1-1 for the parts outside the CDR3, the full variable domain is EADIYQTPRYLVIGTGKKITLECSQTMGHDKMYWYQQDPGMELHLIHYSYGVNSTEKGDLSSESTVSRIRTEHFPLTLESARPSHTSQYLCASSGDRKGRTNTEAFFGQGTRLTVV.